This T cell receptor beta chain was recovered during a study of CD8+CD57+ T cells in acquired aplastic anemia. The V and J ends lost 8 bases and 2 bases, in that order; junction bases with no gene match: 12. Germline CDR1 and CDR2: SGHNT and YENEEA. The CDR3 length is 15 residues. Genomic DNA templated the TCR beta VDJ and CDR3 profiling. TCRdb passed the reads through MiXCR, listing each CDR3 protein once. The repertoire consists of about 100,000 distinct CDR3 sequences, with roughly 50% occurring once and the leading ten covering roughly 34%. Whole-study findings and limits: Almost 30 shared CD8+ CDR3s appeared highly expressed within patients' immunodominant clones. Controls did not differ significantly from patients in CD8+ Simpson's diversity.

Points on this clonotype: The antigen is unknown.

The gene calls are TRBV11-3 and TRBJ2-7; 7 bases are shared with TRBD2. The receptor was derived from a human donor in good health, serving as a control. Sample: sorted CD4+, CD8+, or CD8+CD57+ T cells (not recorded which) from PBMCs. CDR3 region: CASSIQPGGTYEQYF. The CDR3 DNA follows: TGTGCCAGCTCAATCCAACCGGGGGGAACCTACGAGCAGTACTTC.